The 27 T cell receptor beta chains below were found in one sample sequenced in a study of blood T cell repertoires in COVID-19. The assay was immunoSEQ multiplex PCR, and TCRdb's table has in-frame clones only and misses some. Altogether about 34,000 clones are present, over 90% being singletons, with the ten largest covering more than 4%. What was sequenced was peripheral blood. The receptors derive from a human donor in a cohort sampled during active COVID-19.

CDR3 in amino acids: CAISDRGTSGSYEQYF. The CDR3 coding sequence is TGTGCCATCAGTGATAGGGGGACTAGCGGTTCCTACGAGCAGTACTTC. The chain combines TRBV10-3 with TRBJ2-7; TRBD2 matches 11 bases. Trimming at V came to 3 bases and at J to 1 base, leaving 5 bases not matched to a gene. The CDR3 is 16 residues long. CDR1 is ENHRY and CDR2 is SYGVKD in the germline V gene.

The count of this clone is one. The chain employs TRBV6-1 and TRBJ1-5; D might be TRBD1 (5 bases). Germline-derived CDR1 and CDR2 are MNHNS and SASEGT. The CDR3 runs to 20 residues. V dropped 1 base and J dropped 2 bases, with 24 bases sitting between them. The CDR3 here is CASSEGMGKGRFSRNQPQHF. The CDR3 coding sequence is TGTGCCAGCAGTGAAGGGATGGGCAAGGGGAGGTTTTCACGCAATCAGCCCCAGCATTTT.

The rearrangement uses TRBV23-1 and TRBJ2-7, with D tentatively TRBD2 (5 bases). TRBV23-1 is identified as an open reading frame with a role that is uncertain. Deletions cut 6 bases from V and 0 bases from J, with 12 bases between. The CDR3 runs to 14 residues. CDR3 amino acids: CASRPKRSSYEQYF. CDR3 in DNA: TGCGCCAGCAGACCCAAGCGGAGCTCCTACGAGCAGTACTTC.

This chain uses TRBV11-2 with TRBJ2-2; D is perhaps TRBD2 (5 bases). The CDR3 is 13 amino acids. The V and J ends lost 1 base and 5 bases respectively, with 5 bases between them. The germline gives CDR1 SGHAT, CDR2 FQNNGV. CDR3 nucleotides: TGTGCCAGCAGCTTAGCGGGAACCGGGGAGCTGTTTTTT. This encodes CASSLAGTGELFF. The full variable domain, rest sourced from reference TRBV11-2 and TRBJ2-2, is EAGVAQSPRYKIIEKRQSVAFWCNPISGHATLYWYQQILGQGPKLLIQFQNNGVVDDSQLPKDRFSAERLKGVDSTLKIQPAKLEDSAVYLCASSLAGTGELFFGEGSRLTVL.

The gene calls are TRBV27 and TRBJ2-7; 10 bases map to TRBD2. The germline V gene has CDR1 MNHEY and CDR2 SMNVEV (reference sequence). J gave up 2 bases and V 6 bases, and 7 bases lay outside the gene matches. There are 15 residues in the CDR3. CDR3 amino acids: CASRVAGGSPYEQYF. The CDR3 bases are TGTGCCAGCAGAGTAGCGGGGGGAAGTCCCTACGAGCAGTACTTC.

The V gene is TRBV7-9, the J gene TRBJ1-5; TRBD1 is a possible D gene (6 bases). Looked up from germline, CDR1 is SEHNR and CDR2 is FQNEAQ (reference sequence). CDR3 length equals 15 residues. The V and J ends lost 2 bases and 0 bases respectively, with 8 bases between them. The CDR3 sequence is CASSLLGGSNQPQHF. DNA for the CDR3: TGTGCCAGCAGCTTATTAGGGGGTAGCAATCAGCCCCAGCATTTT.

The chain combines TRBV6-5 with TRBJ2-7, with 9 bases fitting TRBD1. This CDR3 comprises 15 residues. The J segment lost 4 bases and the V segment lost 1 base, leaving 5 bases of the junction unmatched. From germline, CDR1 is MNHEY and CDR2 SVGAGI. CDR3 in DNA: TGTGCCAGCAGTTACTTGGGACAGGGACCATACGAGCAGTACTTC. It is translated as CASSYLGQGPYEQYF.

This sequence joins TRBV5-1 and TRBJ2-2; the D gene is possibly TRBD1 (5 bases). This CDR3 comprises 15 residues. Trimming left V 0 bases short and J 6 bases short, with 12 bases between. In germline, CDR1 is SGHRS, CDR2 YFSETQ. CDR3: CASSLDRHLSGELFF. For the CDR3, the DNA is TGCGCCAGCAGCTTGGACAGGCACCTATCCGGGGAGCTGTTTTTT.

The chain joins TRBV19 to TRBJ1-2; maybe TRBD1 (6 bases). This CDR3 is built from 15 residues. Trimming removed 4 bases at V and 2 bases at J, with 14 bases between. Germline assignment: CDR1 LNHDA and CDR2 SQIVND (reference sequence). The CDR3 DNA reads TGTGCCAGTAGTAAGGTGACAGGTGTGAACTATGGCTACACCTTC. This sequence encodes CASSKVTGVNYGYTF. The whole variable domain, filled in from reference TRBV19 and TRBJ1-2, reads DGGITQSPKYLFRKEGQNVTLSCEQNLNHDAMYWYRQDPGQGLRLIYYSQIVNDFQKGDIAEGYSVSREKKESFPLTVTSAQKNPTAFYLCASSKVTGVNYGYTFGSGTRLTVV.

This rearrangement joins TRBV15 to TRBJ2-7; weak D call: TRBD1 (5 bases). V was pared by 0 bases and J by 1 base, with 10 bases between. The CDR3 has 15 amino acids. The germline CDR1 and CDR2 sequences are LNHNV and YYDKDF (reference sequence). Written as DNA, the CDR3 is TGTGCCACCAGCAGAGATCAGGGAAGGTCCTACGAGCAGTACTTC. Protein sequence: CATSRDQGRSYEQYF.

V is TRBV5-1 and J is TRBJ2-7; D is possibly TRBD1 (5 bases). The CDR3 extends over 13 amino acids. V was trimmed by 1 base and J by 4 bases, leaving 9 bases between them. Germline CDR1 reads SGHRS; CDR2 reads YFSETQ. Here the CDR3 DNA reads TGCGCCAGCAGCTTGCAGGGCTCGTACGAGCAGTACTTC. It codes for CASSLQGSYEQYF.

The chain joins TRBV24-1 to TRBJ2-1; 7 positions match TRBD1. CDR3 length equals 11 residues. The germline gives CDR1 KGHDR, CDR2 SFDVKD. The V and J ends lost 9 bases and 6 bases, in that order; junction bases with no gene match: 1. The CDR3 here is CATRDSNEQFF. As DNA, the CDR3 is TGTGCCACCCGGGACAGCAATGAGCAGTTCTTC.

V gene TRBV4-1 combines with J gene TRBJ1-1, with 9 positions matching TRBD1. This CDR3 spans 14 amino acids. CDR1 MGHRA and CDR2 YSYEKL come from the germline V gene. J was trimmed by 6 bases and V by 5 bases; bases with no gene match: 7. CDR3 residues: CASSGGQGRAEAFF. Written as DNA, the CDR3 is TGCGCCAGCAGCGGAGGACAGGGGAGGGCTGAAGCTTTCTTT.

J is TRBJ2-3 and V is TRBV2; D remains ambiguous. From germline, CDR1 is SNHLY and CDR2 FYNNEI. The CDR3 is made up of 16 amino acids. Deletions cut 2 bases from V and 0 bases from J, with 12 bases between. CDR3 sequence reads: CASSESVEISTDTQYF. CDR3 DNA: TGTGCCAGCAGTGAAAGTGTGGAGATAAGCACAGATACGCAGTATTTT.

The chain joins TRBV7-6 to TRBJ2-3; perhaps TRBD2 as D (5 bases). The germline gives CDR1 SGHVS, CDR2 FNYEAQ. V shed 1 base and J shed 4 bases, with 15 bases lying between them. The CDR3 totals 16 residues. The CDR3 sequence: CASSLVRPGIADTQYF. The CDR3 region has the DNA TGTGCCAGCAGCTTAGTCCGTCCCGGGATAGCAGATACGCAGTATTTT.

This chain joins TRBV11-1 and TRBJ1-3, with TRBD1 as a possible D gene (5 bases). The CDR3 has 14 residues. Deletions cut 6 bases from V and 0 bases from J, with 9 bases between. Germline values: CDR1 SGHAT, CDR2 FQDESV (reference sequence). The CDR3 is CASRMTDSGNTIYF. DNA for the CDR3: TGTGCCAGCAGGATGACAGACTCTGGAAACACCATATATTTT.

The chain joins TRBV27 to TRBJ2-3, with D possibly being TRBD2 (7 bases). In germline, CDR1 is MNHEY, CDR2 SMNVEV (reference sequence). The CDR3 contains 16 residues. Trimming cost V 4 bases and J 2 bases, with 16 bases left between them. CDR3 sequence (DNA): TGTGCCAGCAGTTGGGGGGGCACGGTCCACACAGATACGCAGTATTTT. It is translated as CASSWGGTVHTDTQYF.

V gene TRBV6-6 combines with J gene TRBJ2-3; D ambiguous. Germline assignment: CDR1 MNHNY and CDR2 SVGAGI (reference sequence). The CDR3 loop spans 12 amino acids. Trimming took 2 bases from V and 4 from J, leaving 4 bases between them. In DNA form, the CDR3 reads TGTGCCAGCAGTTACCCCTCAGATACGCAGTATTTT. Protein product: CASSYPSDTQYF.

The V gene is TRBV5-6, the J gene TRBJ2-1, with 11 bases identical to TRBD2. J was trimmed by 8 bases and V by 3 bases; bases with no gene match: 7. Germline V gene data show CDR1 as SGHDT and CDR2 as YYEEEE. The CDR3 is made up of 15 amino acids. CDR3 sequence: CASSWDLAGGDEQFF. Here the CDR3 DNA reads TGTGCCAGCAGCTGGGACCTAGCGGGGGGAGATGAGCAGTTCTTC.

For the CDR3, the DNA is TGTGCCAGCAGTTTTCAGGGTATGGCCTACGAGCAGTACTTC. It specifies CASSFQGMAYEQYF. The chain carries TRBV27 and TRBJ2-7, with D possibly being TRBD1 (5 bases). V dropped 3 bases and J dropped 2 bases, with 11 bases sitting between them. CDR1 MNHEY and CDR2 SMNVEV come from the germline V gene (reference sequence). The CDR3 covers 14 residues.

This chain links TRBV20-1 with TRBJ1-2; D gene ambiguous. The CDR3 has 13 amino acids. The V end was cut by 3 bases, the J end by 8 bases, with 16 bases between. CDR1 and CDR2 (germline): DFQATT, SNEGSKA (reference sequence). As DNA, the CDR3 is TGCAGTGCTAGTGCAGATAATTCGAGGGGCTACACCTTC. It translates to CSASADNSRGYTF.

V usage is TRBV27 and J usage is TRBJ1-4; 7 bases are a match to TRBD1. V trimming: 2 bases; J trimming: 2 bases; junction bases outside the gene matches: 5. The CDR3 totals 16 residues. Germline CDR1 is MNHEY and CDR2 is SMNVEV (reference sequence). CDR3 nucleotides: TGTGCCAGCAGTTTAATAGGGGGCACGACTAATGAAAAACTGTTTTTT. Its translation is CASSLIGGTTNEKLFF.

The chain is built from TRBV25-1 and TRBJ1-3, with D uncertain. V dropped 1 base and J dropped 4 bases, with 8 bases sitting between them. The CDR3 consists of 14 residues. CDR1 MGHDK and CDR2 SYGVNS come from the germline V gene. CDR3 bases: TGTGCCAGCAGTGAATTCGGGGAAGGAAACACCATATATTTT. As protein: CASSEFGEGNTIYF. Drawing the rest from reference TRBV25-1 and TRBJ1-3, the complete variable domain is EADIYQTPRYLVIGTGKKITLECSQTMGHDKMYWYQQDPGMELHLIHYSYGVNSTEKGDLSSESTVSRIRTEHFPLTLESARPSHTSQYLCASSEFGEGNTIYFGEGSWLTVV.

This sequence joins TRBV9 and TRBJ2-5; D might be TRBD2 (5 bases). The CDR3 has 15 residues. CDR1 SGDLS and CDR2 YYNGEE come from the germline V gene. Between the trimmed V and J ends, which lost 3 bases and 2 bases, there was a span of 14 bases. CDR3 sequence (DNA): TGTGCCAGCAGCGGCTCAGCGGCACGACAAGAGACCCAGTACTTC. Amino acid sequence: CASSGSAARQETQYF. Full variable domain (missing parts from reference TRBV9 and TRBJ2-5): DSGVTQTPKHLITATGQRVTLRCSPRSGDLSVYWYQQSLDQGLQFLIQYYNGEERAKGNILERFSAQQFPDLHSELNLSSLELGDSALYFCASSGSAARQETQYFGPGTRLLVL.

The DNA for the CDR3 is TGTGCCAGCAGCCAAGATAGGGGGCTTGAAGCTTTCTTT. The encoded protein is CASSQDRGLEAFF. This sequence joins TRBV14 and TRBJ1-1; 7 bases align to TRBD1. This CDR3 comprises 13 residues. With 0 bases clipped from V and 7 bases from J, the junction kept 2 bases outside the gene matches. Germline V gene lookup returns CDR1 SGHDN and CDR2 FVKESK.

Points on this clone: The same CDR3 also results from other DNA sequences found in this sample. The CDR3, as DNA: TGCGCCAGCAGCCTCGGGACAGGGTGGTACGAGCAGTACTTC. Translating gives CASSLGTGWYEQYF. The chain employs TRBV5-1 and TRBJ2-7; TRBD1 matches at 9 bases. V dropped 4 bases and J dropped 4; count of bases not matched to a gene: 6. The CDR3 loop spans 14 amino acids. The germline V gene has CDR1 SGHRS and CDR2 YFSETQ. Combining the CDR3 with reference TRBV5-1 and TRBJ2-7 gives the whole variable domain KAGVTQTPRYLIKTRGQQVTLSCSPISGHRSVSWYQQTPGQGLQFLFEYFSETQRNKGNFPGRFSGRQFSNSRSEMNVSTLELGDSALYLCASSLGTGWYEQYFGPGTRLTVT.

The chain links TRBV13 to TRBJ1-6; 9 nucleotides match TRBD1. CDR3 length: 14 residues. CDR1 and CDR2 (germline): PRHDT, FYEKMQ (reference sequence). V dropped 3 bases and J dropped 10; count of bases not matched to a gene: 4. The CDR3 region is CASSLGTGRSPLHF. As DNA, the CDR3 is TGTGCCAGCAGCTTGGGGACAGGGAGGTCACCCCTCCACTTT.